This T cell receptor (beta chain) is drawn from a study of blood T cells in healthy people across ages. Germline V gene lookup returns CDR1 MNHNS and CDR2 SASEGT. The CDR3 is 13 amino acids. Trimming shortened V by 4 bases and J by 5 bases, and 8 bases separated the two germline ends. Points on this clonotype: The target antigen is unknown.

Alongside a J-beta primer mix, a sample-barcoded 5' primer served in a second PCR lasting about 7 to 11 cycles. A single record per CDR3 protein comes from TCRdb applying MiXCR to the 5' RACE reads. The sample includes about 1,500,000 distinct CDR3 sequences, 42% of them seen just once. Broader study findings: Donor CMV status, an unknown factor, possibly confounded changes in expanded clonotypes. Long-lived donors had more naive CD4+ cells and higher diversity than aged donors.

Sequenced sample: blood. The V and J genes are TRBV6-1 and TRBJ2-2; D might be TRBD2 (5 bases). The TCR originated in a woman aged 18-29 years in good health. The CDR3 nucleotides read TGTGCCAGCAGTGGAGGGCCGACCGGGGAGCTGTTTTTT. This encodes CASSGGPTGELFF.